The 20 T cell receptor beta chains below come from one sample, sequenced in a study of control samples from healthy donors and cancer patients. Here immunoSEQ multiplex PCR was the method, and the copy in TCRdb shows in-frame clones only, minus some. Here the sample spans about 120,000 clones, more than 70% being singletons. The material sequenced was blood. These receptors all stem from a man aged 40-49 years in good health.

The rearrangement joins TRBV7-2 to TRBJ2-2; the match to TRBD1 covers 11 bases. The germline V gene has CDR1 SGHTA and CDR2 FQGNSA. Losses at the gene ends were 2 bases for V and 6 bases for J; bases not matched to a gene: 11. This CDR3 region has 18 residues. CDR3 nucleotide sequence: TGTGCCAGCAGCTTAACCGGGACAGGGGGTTTCAGCGCCGGGGAGCTGTTTTTT. This codes for CASSLTGTGGFSAGELFF.

This chain connects TRBV23-1 to TRBJ2-4; D gene ambiguous. TRBV23-1 is an open reading frame, and its role is uncertain. The CDR3 covers 16 residues. V lost 2 bases, J lost 0 bases, and 11 bases lay in between. The CDR3 DNA reads as TGCGCCAGCAGTCAAGAGCCACATCTAGCCAAAAACATTCAGTACTTC. This gives the protein CASSQEPHLAKNIQYF.

This clone was observed a single time. The chain uses TRBV2 and TRBJ1-6; D is ambiguous. V lost 6 bases and J 0 bases, leaving 12 bases between the germline ends. Germline-derived CDR1 and CDR2 are SNHLY and FYNNEI. The CDR3 contains 16 residues. CDR3 protein: CASSGAMSSYNSPLHF. The CDR3 region has the DNA TGTGCCAGCAGCGGAGCGATGAGCTCCTATAATTCACCCCTCCACTTT.

The chain recombines TRBV2 with TRBJ1-5; no reliable D call. V gave up 8 bases and J gave up 6 bases, with 11 bases separating them. The CDR3 spans 12 residues. The germline CDR1 and CDR2 sequences are SNHLY and FYNNEI. The CDR3 DNA sequence: TGTGCCAGCGCACCGGCCATTCAGCCCCAGCATTTT. Residues: CASAPAIQPQHF.

This chain uses TRBV5-1 with TRBJ1-5; D unclear. The CDR3 extends over 13 amino acids. Trimming cost V 7 bases and J 0 bases, with 8 bases left between them. The germline V gene encodes CDR1 SGHRS and CDR2 YFSETQ. CDR3 sequence reads: CASRENSNQPQHF. The CDR3 coding sequence is TGCGCCAGCCGGGAGAATAGCAATCAGCCCCAGCATTTT.

The chain links TRBV30 to TRBJ1-1; perhaps TRBD1 as D (6 bases). CDR3 length: 14 amino acids. V dropped 4 bases and J dropped 3 bases, with 15 bases sitting between them. Looked up from germline, CDR1 is GTSNPN and CDR2 is SVGIG (reference sequence). The CDR3 region has the DNA TGTGCCTGGACCCGTTGGGGGGCGGACACTGAAGCTTTCTTT. Translating it yields CAWTRWGADTEAFF.

The rearrangement uses TRBV9 and TRBJ1-3; perhaps TRBD1 as D (5 bases). The germline V gene encodes CDR1 SGDLS and CDR2 YYNGEE. With 3 bases removed from V and 4 bases from J, the gap between germline ends came to 14 bases. CDR3 length equals 15 residues. Written as DNA, the CDR3 is TGTGCCAGCAGCGCTTCGACAGAGAGAGGAAACACCATATATTTT. Protein product: CASSASTERGNTIYF.

CDR3 DNA sequence: TGTGCCATCAGTGAGTTGGGACTAGCTGCCGGGGAGCTGTTTTTT. The encoded protein is CAISELGLAAGELFF. This chain connects TRBV10-3 to TRBJ2-2; 9 nucleotides line up with TRBD2. CDR1 and CDR2 (germline): ENHRY, SYGVKD. CDR3 size: 15 residues. V dropped 1 base and J dropped 6; count of bases not matched to a gene: 3.

The gene calls are TRBV18 and TRBJ2-2, with D perhaps TRBD1 or TRBD2 (5 bases each). The CDR3 loop spans 15 amino acids. Trimming stripped 3 bases from V and 3 bases from J, with 11 bases between. Per the germline V gene, CDR1 is KGHSH and CDR2 is LQKENI. The CDR3 spells CASSPSGRDTGELFF. The CDR3 region has the DNA TGTGCCAGCTCACCCTCGGGACGTGACACCGGGGAGCTGTTTTTT. The variable domain in full, completed from reference TRBV18 and TRBJ2-2, reads NAGVMQNPRHLVRRRGQEARLRCSPMKGHSHVYWYRQLPEEGLKFMVYLQKENIIDESGMPKERFSAEFPKEGPSILRIQQVVRGDSAAYFCASSPSGRDTGELFFGEGSRLTVL.

This chain uses TRBV6-5 with TRBJ2-7, with 9 positions matching TRBD2. J gave up 2 bases and V 5 bases, and 4 bases lay outside the gene matches. This CDR3 has 14 amino acids. In germline, CDR1 is MNHEY, CDR2 SVGAGI. The CDR3 DNA is TGTGCCAGCAGTCTTAGCGGGGGCACCTACGAGCAGTACTTC. Residues: CASSLSGGTYEQYF.

This chain joins TRBV30 and TRBJ1-6; no clear D. CDR1 is GTSNPN, CDR2 SVGIG, per germline (reference sequence). The V and J ends lost 3 bases and 7 bases respectively, with 16 bases between them. The CDR3 extends over 15 amino acids. CDR3 DNA sequence: TGTGCCTGGAGGGTTGGAATAAACCTCAATTCACCCCTCCACTTT. Encoded protein: CAWRVGINLNSPLHF.

The V gene is TRBV19, the J gene TRBJ2-6; the D gene could be TRBD1 or TRBD2 (5 bases each). This CDR3 contains 17 residues. Germline V gives CDR1 LNHDA, CDR2 SQIVND (reference sequence). Trimming left V 3 bases short and J 4 bases short, with 16 bases between. The CDR3 DNA reads TGTGCCAGTAGTATGGAAGTTGGGGGTACCGGGGCCAACGTCCTGACTTTC. This codes for CASSMEVGGTGANVLTF. Full variable domain (missing parts from reference TRBV19 and TRBJ2-6): DGGITQSPKYLFRKEGQNVTLSCEQNLNHDAMYWYRQDPGQGLRLIYYSQIVNDFQKGDIAEGYSVSREKKESFPLTVTSAQKNPTAFYLCASSMEVGGTGANVLTFGAGSRLTVL.

This chain joins TRBV12-5 and TRBJ1-1; D unresolved. CDR3 length: 14 residues. Trimming took 2 bases from V and 1 from J, leaving 8 bases between them. Germline V gene data show CDR1 as LGHNT and CDR2 as FRNRAP. The CDR3 protein is CASGLPPENTEAFF. Here the CDR3 DNA reads TGTGCTAGTGGTTTGCCGCCAGAGAACACTGAAGCTTTCTTT.

The chain uses TRBV21-1 and TRBJ1-2; the table gives TRBD1 as D, unverified against the DNA. TRBV21-1 is recorded as a pseudogene. The CDR3 has 14 residues. The CDR3 loop is CASSTDDRNYGYTF. The CDR3 DNA is TGTGCCAGCAGCACAGACGACAGGAACTATGGCTACACCTTC.

There are a few counts of this clone. The chain couples TRBV24-1 to TRBJ1-1; 11 bases match TRBD1. This CDR3 contains 13 residues. V shed 1 base and J 11 bases; nucleotides not matched to a gene: 2. Germline V gene lookup returns CDR1 KGHDR and CDR2 SFDVKD. The CDR3 coding sequence is TGTGCCACCAGTGATTTTGGGGACAGGGGGGCTTTCTTT. Its translation: CATSDFGDRGAFF.

This rearrangement joins TRBV6-4 to TRBJ2-2, with D perhaps matching TRBD2 (5 bases). Germline CDR1 reads MRHNA; CDR2 reads SNTAGT. Trimming pared 5 bases from V and 4 bases from J, leaving 8 bases between. This CDR3 is 13 amino acids long. CDR3 nucleotide sequence: TGTGCCAGCAGTCCGGGGAGCACCGGGGAGCTGTTTTTT. As protein: CASSPGSTGELFF.

The chain links TRBV3-1 (or the pseudogene TRBV3-2) to TRBJ1-1; TRBD1 aligns across 10 bases. This CDR3 is 15 amino acids long. J gave up 11 bases and V 4 bases, and 13 bases lay outside the gene matches. Germline V CDR1 and CDR2: LGHDT, YNNKEL (reference sequence). The CDR3 is CASSRQPRDRGRAFF. In DNA, the CDR3 is TGTGCCAGCAGCCGACAGCCCCGGGACAGGGGTCGTGCTTTCTTT.

To note about this clone: This specimen includes other DNA sequences encoding the same CDR3. The V and J genes are TRBV24-1 and TRBJ2-2; 7 bases are a match to TRBD1. This CDR3 is built from 14 residues. Germline CDR1 reads KGHDR; CDR2 reads SFDVKD. J gave up 2 bases and V 7 bases, and 3 bases lay outside the gene matches. The CDR3 loop reads CATRRTGNTGELFF. The CDR3 coding sequence is TGTGCCACCAGAAGGACAGGAAACACCGGGGAGCTGTTTTTT.

This clone was detected once. The genes are TRBV4-1 and TRBJ1-2; 7 nucleotides match TRBD1. V lost 4 bases, J lost 1 base, and 6 bases stayed unmatched. The germline gives CDR1 MGHRA, CDR2 YSYEKL. The CDR3 is 15 residues long. CDR3 amino acids: CASSRQGVDNYGYTF. In DNA form, the CDR3 reads TGCGCCAGCAGCCGACAGGGCGTAGATAACTATGGCTACACCTTC.

V gene TRBV11-3 combines with J gene TRBJ2-1; D uncertain. Trimming took off 5 bases at V and 3 bases at J, with 5 bases between the two ends. The germline gives CDR1 SGHNT, CDR2 YENEEA. This CDR3 comprises 12 residues. The CDR3 is CASSASYNEQFF. CDR3 bases: TGTGCCAGCAGCGCGAGCTACAATGAGCAGTTCTTC.